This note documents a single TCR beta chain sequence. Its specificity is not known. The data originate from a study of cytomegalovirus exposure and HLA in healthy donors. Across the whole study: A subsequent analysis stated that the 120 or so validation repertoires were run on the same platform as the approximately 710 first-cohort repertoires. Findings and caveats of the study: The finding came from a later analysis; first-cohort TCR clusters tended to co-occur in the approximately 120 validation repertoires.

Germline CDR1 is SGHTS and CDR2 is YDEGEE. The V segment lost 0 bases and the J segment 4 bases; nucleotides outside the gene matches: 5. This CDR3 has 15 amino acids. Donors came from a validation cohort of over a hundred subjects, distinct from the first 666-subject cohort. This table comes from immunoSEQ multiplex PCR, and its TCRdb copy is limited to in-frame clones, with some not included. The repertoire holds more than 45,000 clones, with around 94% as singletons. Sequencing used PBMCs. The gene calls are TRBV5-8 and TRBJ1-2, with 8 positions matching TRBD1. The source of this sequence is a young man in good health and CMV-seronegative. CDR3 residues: CASSLETGGFYGYTF. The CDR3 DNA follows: TGTGCCAGCAGCTTGGAAACAGGGGGATTCTATGGCTACACCTTC.